Following are 12 T cell receptor beta chains from one sample sequenced in a study of cytomegalovirus exposure and HLA in healthy donors. TCRdb's copy holds only in-frame clones and misses some; the assay was immunoSEQ multiplex PCR. The data hold approximately 98,000 clones, with more than 90% observed a single time. Sequencing was done on a sample of PBMCs. These receptors were collected from a woman aged 18-29 years in good health and CMV-seronegative.

This clone was picked up one time. The rearrangement uses TRBV29-1 and TRBJ2-7; 7 nucleotides agree with TRBD1. Looked up from germline, CDR1 is SQVTM and CDR2 is ANQGSEA. The ends lost 7 bases at V and 2 bases at J; junction bases unmatched: 5. The length of the CDR3 is 12 residues. CDR3: CSAGQLPYEQYF. CDR3 nucleotide sequence: TGCAGCGCGGGACAGTTACCCTACGAGCAGTACTTC.

V gene TRBV12-5 combines with J gene TRBJ2-7; no clear D. Deletions cut 8 bases from V and 2 bases from J, with 13 bases between. The length of the CDR3 is 13 residues. Germline CDR1 and CDR2: LGHNT and FRNRAP. Here the CDR3 DNA reads TGTGCTAGTTATGAGCTAAACCCCTACGAGCAGTACTTC. Protein product: CASYELNPYEQYF.

This chain connects TRBV7-7 to TRBJ2-7, with 7 bases fitting TRBD2. The germline V gene encodes CDR1 SSHAT and CDR2 FNYEAQ (reference sequence). The CDR3 contains 13 residues. With V trimmed by 1 base and J by 6 bases, 3 bases remained unmatched. This CDR3 reads CASSLGGGREQYF. CDR3 DNA sequence: TGTGCCAGCAGCTTAGGGGGGGGTCGCGAGCAGTACTTC.

The chain combines TRBV7-3 with TRBJ2-2; possibly TRBD1 for D (7 bases). Germline CDR1 reads SGHTA; CDR2 reads FQGTGA. Trimming pared 5 bases from V and 3 bases from J, leaving 13 bases between. There are 15 residues in the CDR3. CDR3: CASSADRRDTGELFF. The CDR3 nucleotides read TGTGCCAGCAGCGCGGACAGGAGGGACACCGGGGAGCTGTTTTTT.

The chain is built from TRBV7-2 and TRBJ2-5; TRBD2 matches at 9 bases. With V trimmed by 5 bases and J by 1 base, 5 bases remained unmatched. This CDR3 has 15 amino acids. Germline V gene data show CDR1 as SGHTA and CDR2 as FQGNSA. In DNA, the CDR3 is TGTGCCAGCAGCCAAACTAGCGGGTTCCAAGAGACCCAGTACTTC. Amino acid sequence: CASSQTSGFQETQYF.

The chain employs TRBV18 and TRBJ1-3; the D is unclear. V lost 3 bases and J 0 bases, leaving 9 bases between the germline ends. The CDR3 has 15 amino acids. Germline lookup yields CDR1 KGHSH and CDR2 LQKENI. DNA of the CDR3: TGTGCCAGCTCACCCCCTATTTACTCTGGAAACACCATATATTTT. Its protein product is CASSPPIYSGNTIYF.

This sequence joins TRBV18 and TRBJ2-5; tentatively, D is TRBD2 (6 bases). Germline V gene sequence: CDR1 KGHSH, CDR2 LQKENI. V lost 3 bases and J 5 bases, leaving 16 bases between the germline ends. The CDR3 consists of 15 residues. The CDR3 DNA reads as TGTGCCAGCTCACCCGAGGCGGGACCAACGGAGACCCAGTACTTC. Translating it yields CASSPEAGPTETQYF. The variable domain in full, completed from reference TRBV18 and TRBJ2-5, reads NAGVMQNPRHLVRRRGQEARLRCSPMKGHSHVYWYRQLPEEGLKFMVYLQKENIIDESGMPKERFSAEFPKEGPSILRIQQVVRGDSAAYFCASSPEAGPTETQYFGPGTRLLVL.

The rearrangement joins TRBV7-2 to TRBJ2-7, with 7 bases that match TRBD1. Germline values: CDR1 SGHTA, CDR2 FQGNSA. The V gene end was trimmed by 3 bases and the J gene end by 5 bases; junction bases not matched to a gene: 16. The CDR3 runs to 17 residues. CDR3 nucleotides: TGTGCCAGCAGCTTCCTACCGCCCCGACAGGGTCCCGACGAGCAGTACTTC. This encodes CASSFLPPRQGPDEQYF. Variable domain in full (rest from reference TRBV7-2 and TRBJ2-7): GAGVSQSPSNKVTEKGKDVELRCDPISGHTALYWYRQSLGQGLEFLIYFQGNSAPDKSGLPSDRFSAERTGGSVSTLTIQRTQQEDSAVYLCASSFLPPRQGPDEQYFGPGTRLTVT.

The chain carries TRBV30 and TRBJ1-2, with D possibly being TRBD1 (6 bases). CDR3 length: 15 amino acids. V was trimmed by 0 bases and J by 4 bases, leaving 15 bases between them. Germline V gives CDR1 GTSNPN, CDR2 SVGIG (reference sequence). CDR3: CAWSVMGGQVYGYTF. CDR3 nucleotide sequence: TGTGCCTGGAGTGTAATGGGGGGGCAAGTCTATGGCTACACCTTC.

The rearrangement joins TRBV7-2 to TRBJ2-3, with 10 bases identical to TRBD2. This CDR3 has 16 residues. V shed 5 bases and J 4 bases; nucleotides not matched to a gene: 9. Germline lookup yields CDR1 SGHTA and CDR2 FQGNSA. CDR3 coding DNA: TGTGCCAGCAGCCCCCGCCTAGCGGGGGCCTCAGATACGCAGTATTTT. This sequence encodes CASSPRLAGASDTQYF.

The V gene is TRBV7-6, the J gene TRBJ2-1; D uncertain. The V end was cut by 5 bases, the J end by 0 bases, with 11 bases between. This CDR3 has 15 amino acids. CDR1 and CDR2 from the germline V gene are SGHVS and FNYEAQ. CDR3 amino acids: CASSPEVSSYNEQFF. CDR3 coding DNA: TGTGCCAGCAGCCCAGAGGTCTCCTCCTACAATGAGCAGTTCTTC.

This rearrangement joins TRBV29-1 to TRBJ1-4, with D perhaps TRBD1 (5 bases). Trimming cost V 7 bases and J 7 bases, with 16 bases left between them. The CDR3 has 13 amino acids. Per the germline V gene, CDR1 is SQVTM and CDR2 is ANQGSEA. The CDR3 DNA follows: TGCAGCGCCTCCCGTGGGGGGGGTGAAAAACTGTTTTTT. It is translated as CSASRGGGEKLFF.